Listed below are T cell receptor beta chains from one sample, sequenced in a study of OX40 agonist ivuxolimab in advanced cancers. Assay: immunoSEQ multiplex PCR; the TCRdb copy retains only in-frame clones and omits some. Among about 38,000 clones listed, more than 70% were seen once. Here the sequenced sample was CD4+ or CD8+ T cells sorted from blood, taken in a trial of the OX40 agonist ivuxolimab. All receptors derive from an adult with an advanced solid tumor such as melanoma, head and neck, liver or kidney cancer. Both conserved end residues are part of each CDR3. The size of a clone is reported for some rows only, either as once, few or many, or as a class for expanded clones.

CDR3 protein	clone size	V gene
CASSQDELAGETQYF	.	TRBV4-1
CASKSRTGEQFF	.	TRBV27
CASSELTSGTYNEQFF	.	TRBV6-1
CASSLMQRVYGAEAFF	.	TRBV11-2
CASSPPGGANYGYTF	.	TRBV7-2
CASSLQLAGGSYEQYF	.	TRBV7-2
CASSPQGSPNEKLFF	.	TRBV28
CASGVLLGSGNTIYF	.	TRBV12-5
CASSLLGTSNEQFF	.	TRBV7-3
CASSRNGNTDTQYF	few	TRBV6-4
CASSQQGGPNSPLHF	few	TRBV14
CASSTPISDGIQETQYF	.	TRBV9
CASSLGGDEQYF	.	TRBV5-1
CASSMRASGQPQHF	.	TRBV7-8